These 13 T cell receptor beta chains originate from one sample sequenced in a study of T-cell memory formation after mild COVID-19. TCRdb analysed the 5' RACE reads with MiXCR anew, one entry per CDR3 protein. The sample lists fewer than 350,000 distinct CDR3 sequences; about a sixth were seen once. Sequenced: PBMCs or a T cell subset sorted from them (not recorded which). Receptors were obtained from a man younger than 35 who had mild COVID-19 (a few samples of this study predate the infection). Cell type and time point are not known.

This clonotype has just a few counts. The J gene is TRBJ2-4, the V gene TRBV7-9, with D uncertain. V was clipped by 3 bases and J by 5 bases, with 8 bases between them. Germline V lookup: CDR1 SEHNR, CDR2 FQNEAQ (reference sequence). The CDR3 runs 13 residues. CDR3 coding DNA: TGTGCCAGCAGCTTGATGGGTCAAAACATTCAGTACTTC. It yields the protein CASSLMGQNIQYF.

This chain links TRBV7-3 with TRBJ2-7; 11 bases are shared with TRBD1. CDR1 is SGHTA and CDR2 is FQGTGA in the germline V gene. V trimming: 5 bases; J trimming: 6 bases; junction bases outside the gene matches: 6. The CDR3 is 14 residues long. The CDR3 region is CASSTGTGGGEQYF. CDR3 DNA sequence: TGTGCCAGCAGCACCGGGACAGGGGGTGGCGAGCAGTACTTC. Drawing the rest from reference TRBV7-3 and TRBJ2-7, the complete variable domain is GAGVSQTPSNKVTEKGKYVELRCDPISGHTALYWYRQSLGQGPEFLIYFQGTGAADDSGLPNDRFFAVRPEGSVSTLKIQRTERGDSAVYLCASSTGTGGGEQYFGPGTRLTVT.

This clonotype has more than one count but fewer than ten. V usage is TRBV7-3 and J usage is TRBJ2-2; TRBD2 is a possible D gene (5 bases). Trimming shortened V by 5 bases and J by 6 bases, and 13 bases separated the two germline ends. The CDR3 is made up of 14 amino acids. Germline CDR1 SGHTA, CDR2 FQGTGA. The CDR3, as DNA: TGTGCCAGCAGCCTCCTAGCCTTTTCCGGGGAGCTGTTTTTT. Its translation: CASSLLAFSGELFF.

J is TRBJ2-3 and V is TRBV10-2; D not resolved. The germline gives CDR1 WSHSY, CDR2 SAAADI. Deletions cut 0 bases from V and 4 bases from J, with 5 bases between. There are 13 residues in the CDR3. CDR3 region: CASSESEADTQYF. The CDR3 DNA is TGCGCCAGCAGTGAGTCAGAGGCAGATACGCAGTATTTT.

This clonotype was detected only a few times. V gene TRBV27 combines with J gene TRBJ1-5, with 7 bases identical to TRBD1. The CDR3 extends over 15 amino acids. Germline V gene lookup returns CDR1 MNHEY and CDR2 SMNVEV (reference sequence). V lost 4 bases to trimming and J lost 4 bases; unmatched junction nucleotides: 7. The CDR3 loop is CASSYRGFRNQPQHF. Here the CDR3 DNA reads TGTGCCAGCAGTTACAGGGGTTTTAGGAATCAGCCCCAGCATTTT.

The chain uses TRBV11-2 and TRBJ2-5, with TRBD1 identical over 8 bases. Germline-derived CDR1 and CDR2 are SGHAT and FQNNGV. The junction had 11 bases not matched to a gene; V was cut back by 4 bases and J by 7 bases. The CDR3 has 15 amino acids. DNA of the CDR3: TGTGCCAGCAGCTCAAAGGGACAGGTTCAGGGGACCCAGTACTTC. The encoded protein is CASSSKGQVQGTQYF.

The sample holds a few counts of this clonotype. This chain connects TRBV11-2 to TRBJ2-5, with 15 bases lining up with TRBD2. This CDR3 is 19 amino acids long. CDR1 is SGHAT, CDR2 FQNNGV, per germline. Losses at the gene ends were 5 bases for V and 4 bases for J; bases not matched to a gene: 14. The CDR3 loop reads CASSEGTSGGFWARETQYF. CDR3 in DNA: TGTGCCAGCAGCGAGGGGACTAGCGGGGGGTTTTGGGCGAGAGAGACCCAGTACTTC.

The chain has TRBV7-6 and TRBJ2-5, with 11 bases that match TRBD2. V lost 3 bases, J lost 5 bases, and 5 bases stayed unmatched. Germline V gene lookup returns CDR1 SGHVS and CDR2 FNYEAQ. The CDR3 runs to 15 residues. CDR3 sequence reads: CASSLRASGGETQYF. The CDR3 DNA is TGTGCCAGCAGCTTGCGGGCTAGCGGGGGGGAGACCCAGTACTTC.

In this sample, this clonotype turned up many times. The chain carries TRBV7-8 and TRBJ2-7; TRBD1 agrees at 8 bases. This CDR3 region has 13 residues. Germline CDR1 SGHVS, CDR2 FQNEAQ. The junction had 4 bases not matched to a gene; V was cut back by 4 bases and J by 5 bases. The CDR3 sequence: CASSWTGRNEQYF. In DNA, the CDR3 is TGTGCCAGCAGCTGGACAGGGAGGAACGAGCAGTACTTC.

The table lists this clonotype with many counts. The rearrangement links TRBV20-1 to TRBJ2-7; 14 bases line up with TRBD2. The CDR3 runs 16 residues. The V gene end was trimmed by 1 base and the J gene end by 6 bases; junction bases not matched to a gene: 8. Germline CDR1 is DFQATT and CDR2 is SNEGSKA (reference sequence). In DNA, the CDR3 is TGCAGTGCTAGAGCGCGACTAGCGGGGGGGCGGGGCGAGCAGTACTTC. Translating it yields CSARARLAGGRGEQYF.

This clonotype was counted a few times. The V call is TRBV4-1, the J call TRBJ2-2, with D hard to call. Trimming cost V 0 bases and J 1 base, with 6 bases left between them. The CDR3 has 15 amino acids. CDR1 is MGHRA and CDR2 is YSYEKL in the germline V gene. CDR3 sequence reads: CASSQDLLNTGELFF. The CDR3 DNA reads as TGCGCCAGCAGCCAAGATCTATTGAACACCGGGGAGCTGTTTTTT.

This chain links TRBV20-1 with TRBJ2-3; D is uncertain. The V end lost 5 bases, the J end lost 0 bases, and 9 bases lay between the germline ends. The CDR3 covers 13 residues. Germline CDR1 and CDR2: DFQATT and SNEGSKA (reference sequence). CDR3 amino acids: CSAFATSTDTQYF. CDR3 DNA: TGCAGTGCTTTCGCTACTAGCACAGATACGCAGTATTTT.

The chain carries TRBV30 and TRBJ1-4; D is undetermined. The CDR3 has 13 amino acids. Trimming removed 4 bases from V and 8 bases from J, with 14 bases in between. Germline lookup yields CDR1 GTSNPN and CDR2 SVGIG (reference sequence). The CDR3 coding sequence is TGTGCCTGGACGCGCGGGTTTCGGGAAAAACTGTTTTTT. This gives the protein CAWTRGFREKLFF. Full variable domain (rest looked up from reference TRBV30 and TRBJ1-4): SQTIHQWPATLVQPVGSPLSLECTVEGTSNPNLYWYRQAAGRGLQLLFYSVGIGQISSEVPQNLSASRPQDRQFILSSKKLLLSDSGFYLCAWTRGFREKLFFGSGTQLSVL.